A selection of T cell receptor beta chains follows, all from one sample in a study of Ad26.COV2.S vaccination and SARS-CoV-2 variants. Measured with immunoSEQ multiplex PCR; TCRdb has only the in-frame clones, and not every one. Of roughly 700,000 clones detected, more than 70% appear once; the ten largest clones hold around 1.4%. Sequencing used peripheral blood, obtained in a trial of Ad26.COV2.S vaccine versus placebo. These receptors were obtained from a person aged 18 to 59 who received the Ad26.COV2.S COVID-19 vaccine or a placebo. Each CDR3 is given with its conserved first and last residue. The D gene is left open where the match is weak. Clone size is given for some rows only: seen once, a few or many times, or a class if the clone is expanded.

size: .
D: .
V: TRBV27
J: TRBJ1-6
DNA: TGTGCCAGCAGTCCTATGGACCCCTTGGAAGGGCCCCTCCACTTT
CDR3: CASSPMDPLEGPLHF

size: .
D: TRBD1
V: TRBV6-5
J: TRBJ1-1
DNA: TGTGCCAGCAGTTTCCGGGACAGGCCGAACACTGAAGCTTTCTTT
CDR3: CASSFRDRPNTEAFF

size: once
D: .
V: TRBV6-5
J: TRBJ1-4
DNA: TGTGCCAGCGCCCCCCAAGGGGGGGTTATTGAAAAACTGTTTTTT
CDR3: CASAPQGGVIEKLFF

size: .
D: .
V: TRBV6-6
J: TRBJ2-7
DNA: TGTGCCAGCAGCCCCCGCGACAGGAACTCCTACGAGCAGTACTTC
CDR3: CASSPRDRNSYEQYF

size: .
D: TRBD1
V: TRBV29-1
J: TRBJ1-2
DNA: TGCAGCGTTGCAGGGGGCGCGGGTGGCTACACCTTC
CDR3: CSVAGGAGGYTF

size: .
D: .
V: TRBV10-3
J: TRBJ2-6
DNA: TGTGCCATCAGTGTACCTGGGGCCAACGTCCTGACTTTC
CDR3: CAISVPGANVLTF

size: .
D: TRBD2
V: TRBV15
J: TRBJ2-3
DNA: TGTGCCACCAGCAGAGCCCTAGCGGGGCTGAGCACAGATACGCAGTATTTT
CDR3: CATSRALAGLSTDTQYF

size: .
D: .
V: TRBV27
J: TRBJ2-2
DNA: TGTGCCAGCAGTCCCGACTGGGACGGGGAGCTGTTTTTT
CDR3: CASSPDWDGELFF

size: once
D: TRBD1
V: TRBV18
J: TRBJ2-7
DNA: TGTGCCAGCTCACCACTAGGACAGGGGGCCTACGAGCAGTACTTC
CDR3: CASSPLGQGAYEQYF

size: .
D: TRBD1
V: TRBV7-9
J: TRBJ1-5
DNA: TGTGCCAGCAGCCTGGGACAGGGGGCGCTTGGCAATCAGCCCCAGCATTTT
CDR3: CASSLGQGALGNQPQHF

size: .
D: TRBD1
V: TRBV4-1
J: TRBJ1-4
DNA: TGCGCCAGCAGCCCTGAGGGACAGGGCGGAGAAAAACTGTTTTTT
CDR3: CASSPEGQGGEKLFF

size: few
D: .
V: TRBV6-2/TRBV6-3
J: TRBJ2-7
DNA: TGTGCCAGCAGTTACTCGATCGGGACGGGTCCCTACGAGCAGTACTTC
CDR3: CASSYSIGTGPYEQYF

size: .
D: TRBD2
V: TRBV7-9
J: TRBJ2-1
DNA: TGTGCCAGCAGCTTAGGCGGGGGGCTCTACAATGAGCAGTTCTTC
CDR3: CASSLGGGLYNEQFF

size: .
D: .
V: TRBV6-5
J: TRBJ1-1
DNA: TGTGCCAGCAGTTACCTGACAGAGCGCACTGAAGCTTTCTTT
CDR3: CASSYLTERTEAFF

size: .
D: TRBD1
V: TRBV5-4
J: TRBJ1-3
DNA: TGTGCCAGCAGCTCGACAGGGGAGGCCGGACTGTGGGGAAACACCATATATTTT
CDR3: CASSSTGEAGLWGNTIYF

size: .
D: .
V: TRBV7-2
J: TRBJ2-7
DNA: TGTGCCAGCAGCCACCGGGCCCCTCAGGACGAGCAGTACTTC
CDR3: CASSHRAPQDEQYF

size: .
D: .
V: TRBV29-1
J: TRBJ2-7
DNA: TGCAGCGTTGTTGGGGGACTCAATGAGCAGTACTTC
CDR3: CSVVGGLNEQYF

size: .
D: .
V: TRBV4-1
J: TRBJ2-3
DNA: TGCGCCAGCAGCCAAGATCCCAGGGCAGATACGCAGTATTTT
CDR3: CASSQDPRADTQYF

size: few
D: .
V: TRBV5-1
J: TRBJ2-5
DNA: TGCGCCAGCAGCTTGGCCGGCAGGGTAGGAGAGACCCAGTACTTC
CDR3: CASSLAGRVGETQYF

size: .
D: .
V: TRBV7-8
J: TRBJ2-7
DNA: TGTGCCAGCAGCTTAGGGTACCGTACCTACGAGCAGTACTTC
CDR3: CASSLGYRTYEQYF

size: .
D: TRBD2
V: TRBV6-2/TRBV6-3
J: TRBJ2-2
DNA: TGTGCCAGCAGTTATAGGGCTAGCGGGCCCGGGGAGCTGTTTTTT
CDR3: CASSYRASGPGELFF

size: .
D: .
V: TRBV5-6
J: TRBJ1-3
DNA: TGTGCCAGCAGTCCCGGTTGGGGAAACACCATATATTTT
CDR3: CASSPGWGNTIYF

size: .
D: .
V: TRBV12-3/TRBV12-4
J: TRBJ1-4
DNA: TGTGCCAGCAGTCGAGGACAGAATGAAAAACTGTTTTTT
CDR3: CASSRGQNEKLFF

size: .
D: .
V: TRBV10-3
J: TRBJ1-2
DNA: TGTGCCATCACCTTCGAGGGTAGTGGCTACACCTTC
CDR3: CAITFEGSGYTF

size: .
D: .
V: TRBV6-2/TRBV6-3
J: TRBJ1-5
DNA: TGTGCCAGCAGTTACTCGTTTCGGGCCGACAATCAGCCCCAGCATTTT
CDR3: CASSYSFRADNQPQHF

size: .
D: .
V: TRBV5-4
J: TRBJ1-1
DNA: TGTGCCAGCAAGAGGCGAGGTAACACTGAAGCTTTCTTT
CDR3: CASKRRGNTEAFF